This entry describes one TCR beta chain. During its preparation, the TCRbeta library received unique molecular identifiers. MiXCR, run by TCRdb on the PCR reads, gives a single entry per CDR3 protein. The sample lists just under 550,000 distinct CDR3 sequences; about 17% were seen once. The sample originates from a study of T-cell reconstitution after alpha-beta-depleted transplantation in children. V lost 6 bases to trimming and J lost 4 bases; unmatched junction nucleotides: 3. Germline V gene data show CDR1 as DFQATT and CDR2 as SNEGSKA (reference sequence). The CDR3 extends over 12 amino acids. The sequencing used PBMCs from the stem cell graft donor, collected from the stem cell graft. The chain is built from TRBV20-1 and TRBJ2-7, with 10 positions matching TRBD1. The receptor was derived from a human donor who donated a stem cell graft to a child with acute lymphoblastic leukemia. The CDR3: CSAGTGEYEQYF. CDR3 nucleotide sequence: TGCAGTGCCGGGACAGGGGAGTACGAGCAGTACTTC.